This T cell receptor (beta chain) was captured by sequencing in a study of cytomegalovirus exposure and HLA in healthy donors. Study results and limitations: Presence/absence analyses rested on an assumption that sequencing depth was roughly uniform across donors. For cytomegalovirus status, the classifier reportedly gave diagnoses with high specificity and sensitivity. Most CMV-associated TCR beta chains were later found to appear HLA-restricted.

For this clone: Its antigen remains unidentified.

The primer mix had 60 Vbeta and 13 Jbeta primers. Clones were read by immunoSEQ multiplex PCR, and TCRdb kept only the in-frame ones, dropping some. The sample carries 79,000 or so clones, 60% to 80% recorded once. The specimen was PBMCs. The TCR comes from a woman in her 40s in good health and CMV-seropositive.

In DNA, the CDR3 is TGTGCCTGGAACAAGGGGGCGGTAACCGGGGAGCTGTTTTTT. Protein: CAWNKGAVTGELFF. The J gene is TRBJ2-2, the V gene TRBV30; TRBD1 aligns across 7 bases. This CDR3 has 14 residues. The germline V gene has CDR1 GTSNPN and CDR2 SVGIG (reference sequence). With 4 bases clipped from V and 5 bases from J, the junction kept 7 bases outside the gene matches.